The subject of this entry is one TCR beta chain. This clonotype was detected a few times. Its recognized antigen is unknown. No clone much larger than this one lies a single base away; base qualities are absent. The record originates from a study of patients and donors after allogeneic stem cell transplantation (dated by TCRdb to the early 2020s). The protocol used for the library was RT-PCR. Sequenced on a NextSeq 550. TCRdb reran the public reads through fastp at Q25 and MiXCR, keeping productive beta chains. Each entry is one CDR3 protein sequence, shown with its most common DNA and genes. Here the sample has around 150,000 distinct CDR3 sequences; approximately 35% occur a single time. The top ten clones comprise around 50% of the sample. Clipping removes 5 bases from V and 8 bases from J, with 7 as the unmatched junction base count. Via the germline V gene, CDR1 is MDHEN and CDR2 SYDVKM. Reading from cysteine to phenylalanine, the CDR3 counts 15 amino acids. CDR3 DNA is the only sequence kept; it has 45 bases, read in frame from the first base.

Sequenced sample: blood, either unsorted or a sorted T cell fraction (not recorded which). The receptor chain draws on TRBV28 and TRBJ1-6; 9 middle bases align to TRBD1. This clonotype originated in a human donor who was either an allogeneic HSCT recipient or a stem cell or donor lymphocyte infusion donor (not recorded which). It is not recorded whose cells these are; they may come from a transplant donor. In nucleotides, the sequence is TGTGCCAGCAGTCGAAGCCGGGACAGGGATTCACCCCTCCACTTT. The translation is CASSRSRDRDSPLHF. This CDR3, with the reference TRBV28 and TRBJ1-6 proteins standing in past its ends, gives the full variable domain DVKVTQSSRYLVKRTGEKVFLECVQDMDHENMFWYRQDPGLGLRLIYFSYDVKMKEKGDIPEGYSVSREKKERFSLILESASTNQTSMYLCASSRSRDRDSPLHFGNGTRLTVT.